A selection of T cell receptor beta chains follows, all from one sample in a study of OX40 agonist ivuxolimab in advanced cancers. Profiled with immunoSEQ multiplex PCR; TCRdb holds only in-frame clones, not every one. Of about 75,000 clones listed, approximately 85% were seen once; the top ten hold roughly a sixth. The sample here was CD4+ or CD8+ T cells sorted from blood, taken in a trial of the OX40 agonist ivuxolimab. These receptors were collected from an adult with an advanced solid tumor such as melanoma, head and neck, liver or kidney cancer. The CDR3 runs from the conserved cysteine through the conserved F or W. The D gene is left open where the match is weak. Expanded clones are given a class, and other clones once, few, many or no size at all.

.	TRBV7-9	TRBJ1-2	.	CASSFRERDGYTF	TGTGCCAGCAGTTTCAGGGAAAGAGATGGCTACACCTTC
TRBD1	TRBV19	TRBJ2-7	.	CASQPGQGAYEQYF	TGTGCCAGCCAACCGGGACAGGGGGCATACGAGCAGTACTTC
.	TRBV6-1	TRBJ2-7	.	CASSDTGTRREQYF	TGTGCCAGCAGTGACACCGGGACACGGAGAGAGCAGTACTTC
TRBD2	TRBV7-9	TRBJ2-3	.	CASSLGTSGRTDTQYF	TGTGCCAGCAGCCTAGGGACTAGCGGTCGCACAGATACGCAGTATTTT
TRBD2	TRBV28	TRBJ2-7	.	CASSLPSTSDEQYF	TGTGCCAGCAGTTTACCGTCAACTAGCGACGAGCAGTACTTC
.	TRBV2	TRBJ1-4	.	CASSVSTGEVSAGVSF	TGTGCCAGCAGTGTATCTACGGGTGAGGTTTCGGCGGGGGTGTCTTTT
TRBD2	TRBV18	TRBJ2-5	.	CASSLTSGGGYQETQYF	TGTGCCAGCTCTCTGACTAGCGGGGGCGGGTACCAAGAGACCCAGTACTTC
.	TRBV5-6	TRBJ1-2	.	CASSLANSHYGYTF	TGTGCCAGCAGCTTGGCCAACAGCCACTATGGCTACACCTTC
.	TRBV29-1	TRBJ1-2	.	CSVEDPESNYGYTF	TGCAGCGTTGAAGATCCGGAAAGTAACTATGGCTACACCTTC
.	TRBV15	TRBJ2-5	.	CATSQTTGAKETQYF	TGTGCCACCAGCCAAACGACAGGAGCAAAAGAGACCCAGTACTTC
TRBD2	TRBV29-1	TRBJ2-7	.	CSVELAGPTYEQYF	TGCAGCGTAGAACTAGCGGGACCAACCTACGAGCAGTACTTC
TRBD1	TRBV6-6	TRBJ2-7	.	CASSYVSTGSYEQYF	TGTGCCAGCAGTTACGTATCGACAGGGTCCTACGAGCAGTACTTC
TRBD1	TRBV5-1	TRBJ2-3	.	CASSLEDRVADTQYF	TGCGCCAGCAGCTTGGAGGACAGGGTGGCCGATACGCAGTATTTT
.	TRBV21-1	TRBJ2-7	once	CASSKLRYEQYF	TGTGCCAGCAGCAAGCTCCGCTACGAGCAGTACTTC
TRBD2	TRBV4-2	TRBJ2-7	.	CASSQGGLAGGYEQYF	TGTGCCAGCAGCCAAGGAGGACTAGCGGGAGGCTACGAGCAGTACTTC
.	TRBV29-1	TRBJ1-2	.	CSVEEQGSYGYTF	TGCAGCGTTGAAGAACAGGGAAGCTATGGCTACACCTTC
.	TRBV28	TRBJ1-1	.	CASSPPVWQRYTEAFF	TGTGCCAGCAGTCCCCCTGTGTGGCAGAGGTATACTGAAGCTTTCTTT
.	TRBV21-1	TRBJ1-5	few	CASSRQGSNQPQHF	TGTGCCAGTTCCCGACAGGGATCCAATCAGCCCCAGCATTTT
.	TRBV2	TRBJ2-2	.	CASSERLPRNTGELFF	TGTGCCAGCAGTGAACGGCTGCCGAGGAACACCGGGGAGCTGTTTTTT
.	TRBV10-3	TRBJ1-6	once	CAAGGNSLYNSPLHF	TGTGCCGCGGGGGGGAACAGTCTGTATAATTCACCCCTCCACTTT
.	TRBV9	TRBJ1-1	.	CASSPYRVDTEAFF	TGTGCCAGCAGCCCATACAGGGTGGACACTGAAGCTTTCTTT
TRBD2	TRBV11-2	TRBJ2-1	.	CASRREVSYNEQFF	TGTGCCAGCAGGCGGGAGGTCTCCTACAATGAGCAGTTCTTC
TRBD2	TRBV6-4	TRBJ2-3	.	CASSAYPSGSADTQYF	TGTGCCAGCAGTGCTTATCCTAGCGGGAGCGCAGATACGCAGTATTTT
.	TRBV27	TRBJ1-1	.	CASRTLTGNTEAFF	TGTGCCAGCAGAACCTTGACAGGGAACACTGAAGCTTTCTTT
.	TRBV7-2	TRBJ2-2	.	CASSLTPGANTGELFF	TGTGCCAGCAGCTTAACCCCGGGAGCTAACACCGGGGAGCTGTTTTTT
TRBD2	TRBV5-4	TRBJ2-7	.	CASSPTISGSRYEQYF	TGTGCCAGCAGCCCTACTATTAGCGGGAGTCGTTACGAGCAGTACTTC
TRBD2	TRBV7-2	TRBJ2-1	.	CASSLGLAYDEQFF	TGTGCCAGCAGCTTGGGACTAGCGTACGATGAGCAGTTCTTC
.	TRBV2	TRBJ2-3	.	CASRRGRAALDTQYF	TGTGCCAGCAGGAGGGGGAGGGCAGCACTAGATACGCAGTATTTT
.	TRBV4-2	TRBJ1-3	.	CASSQETTRSGNTIYF	TGTGCCAGCAGCCAAGAGACGACTCGCTCTGGAAACACCATATATTTT
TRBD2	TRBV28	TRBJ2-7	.	CASRLSGSSYEQYF	TGTGCCAGCAGACTTAGCGGGAGCTCCTACGAGCAGTACTTC
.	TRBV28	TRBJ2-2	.	CASSLILGVTGELFF	TGTGCCAGCAGTTTAATTTTGGGGGTCACCGGGGAGCTGTTTTTT
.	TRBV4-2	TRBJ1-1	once	CASSQHRGSNTEAFF	TGTGCCAGCAGCCAACATCGGGGCTCGAACACTGAAGCTTTCTTT
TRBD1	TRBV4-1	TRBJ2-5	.	CASSPPMGQGGQETQYF	TGCGCCAGCAGCCCCCCGATGGGACAGGGAGGACAAGAGACCCAGTACTTC
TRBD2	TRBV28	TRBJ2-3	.	CASSSGLAGLTDTQYF	TGTGCCAGCAGTTCAGGACTAGCGGGACTTACAGATACGCAGTATTTT
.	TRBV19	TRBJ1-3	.	CATARSYSGNTIYF	TGTGCCACCGCCAGGAGCTACTCTGGAAACACCATATATTTT
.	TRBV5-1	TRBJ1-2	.	CASSRGEAGGGYTF	TGCGCCAGCAGCCGCGGGGAGGCGGGTGGTGGCTACACCTTC
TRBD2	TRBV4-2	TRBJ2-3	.	CASSQEPSGRATDTQYF	TGTGCCAGCAGCCAAGAACCTAGCGGGAGGGCTACAGATACGCAGTATTTT
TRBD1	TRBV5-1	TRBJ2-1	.	CAGSSGTGFGNEQFF	TGCGCCGGCTCCTCCGGGACAGGGTTCGGGAATGAGCAGTTCTTC
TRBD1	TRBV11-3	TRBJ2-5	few	CASSRDRETQYF	TGTGCCAGCAGCCGGGACAGAGAGACCCAGTACTTC
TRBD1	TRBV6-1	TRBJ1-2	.	CASSAPYGQGGYGYTF	TGTGCCAGCAGTGCCCCCTATGGACAGGGGGGCTATGGCTACACCTTC
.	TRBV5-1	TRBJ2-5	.	CASSLGGSHFSNQETQYF	TGCGCCAGCAGCTTGGGTGGCAGCCACTTCAGTAATCAAGAGACCCAGTACTTC
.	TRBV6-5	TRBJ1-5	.	CASSMQGINQPQHF	TGTGCCAGCAGTATGCAGGGGATTAATCAGCCCCAGCATTTT